The clone carrying this T cell receptor beta chain appeared a few times. The antigen remains undetermined. V was pared by 2 bases and J by 2 bases, with 7 bases between. The CDR3 consists of 13 residues. Germline values: CDR1 MGHDK, CDR2 SYGVNS. Each CDR3 protein is one row after TCRdb ran MiXCR on the 5' RACE reads. This repertoire shows about 390,000 distinct CDR3 sequences, under 25% found once; its top ten account for 12%. The data belong to a study of T-cell memory formation after mild COVID-19. Study-wide findings and caveats: Among clones contracting day 15 to 85, CD4/CD8 was balanced, whereas later expanders leaned CD4+. Contracting CD4+ clones were located mainly in CM and EM, and CD8+ clones in EMRA.

The V and J genes are TRBV25-1 and TRBJ2-7, with D hard to call. The sequenced material came from PBMCs or a T cell subset sorted from them (not recorded which). This clonotype was sampled from an adult woman who had mild COVID-19 (a few samples of this study predate the infection). Cell type and time point are not known. The CDR3 reads CASSENSAYEQYF. The CDR3 bases are TGTGCCAGCAGTGAAAACAGCGCCTACGAGCAGTACTTC.